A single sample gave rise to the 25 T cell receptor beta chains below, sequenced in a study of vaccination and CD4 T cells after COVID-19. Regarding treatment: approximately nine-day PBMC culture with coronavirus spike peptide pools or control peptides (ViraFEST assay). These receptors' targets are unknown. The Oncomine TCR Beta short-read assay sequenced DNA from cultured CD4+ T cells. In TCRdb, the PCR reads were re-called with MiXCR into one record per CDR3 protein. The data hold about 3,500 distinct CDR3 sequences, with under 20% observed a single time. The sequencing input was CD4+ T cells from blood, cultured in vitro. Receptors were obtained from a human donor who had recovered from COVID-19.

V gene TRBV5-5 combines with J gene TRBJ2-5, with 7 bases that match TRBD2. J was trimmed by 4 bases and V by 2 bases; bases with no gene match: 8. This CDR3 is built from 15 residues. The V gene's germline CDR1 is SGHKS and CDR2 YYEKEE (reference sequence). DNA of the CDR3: TGTGCCAGCAGCTTTGAGGTCGGGGGGAGAGAGACCCAGTACTTC. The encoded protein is CASSFEVGGRETQYF.

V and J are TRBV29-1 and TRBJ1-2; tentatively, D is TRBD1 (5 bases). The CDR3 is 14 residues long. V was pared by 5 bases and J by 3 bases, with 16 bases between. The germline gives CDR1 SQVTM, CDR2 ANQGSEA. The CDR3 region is CSVRNGGNDYGYTF. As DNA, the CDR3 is TGCAGCGTTCGGAACGGGGGGAATGACTATGGCTACACCTTC.

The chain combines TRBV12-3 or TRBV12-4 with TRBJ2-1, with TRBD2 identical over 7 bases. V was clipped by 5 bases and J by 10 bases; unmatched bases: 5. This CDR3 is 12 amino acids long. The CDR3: CASSRTSLEQFF. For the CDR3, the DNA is TGTGCCAGCAGTCGGACTAGTCTGGAGCAGTTCTTC.

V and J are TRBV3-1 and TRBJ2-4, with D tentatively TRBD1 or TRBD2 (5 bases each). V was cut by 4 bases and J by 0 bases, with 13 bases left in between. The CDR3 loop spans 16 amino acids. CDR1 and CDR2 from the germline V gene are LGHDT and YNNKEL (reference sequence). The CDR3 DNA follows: TGTGCCAGCAGCCCCGGGACGCTACTAGCCAAAAACATTCAGTACTTC. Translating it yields CASSPGTLLAKNIQYF.

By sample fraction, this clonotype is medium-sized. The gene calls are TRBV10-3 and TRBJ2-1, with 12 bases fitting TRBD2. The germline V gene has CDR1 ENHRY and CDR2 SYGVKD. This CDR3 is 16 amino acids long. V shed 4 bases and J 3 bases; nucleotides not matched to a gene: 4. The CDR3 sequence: CAISGLAGGIYNEQFF. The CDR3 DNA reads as TGTGCCATCAGTGGGCTAGCGGGGGGGATCTACAATGAGCAGTTCTTC.

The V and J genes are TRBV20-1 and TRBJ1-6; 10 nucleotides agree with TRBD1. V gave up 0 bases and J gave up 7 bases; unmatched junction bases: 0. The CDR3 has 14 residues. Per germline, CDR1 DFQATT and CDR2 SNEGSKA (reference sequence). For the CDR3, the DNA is TGCAGTGCTAGAGAGGACAGGGGGAATTCACCCCTCCACTTT. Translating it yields CSAREDRGNSPLHF.

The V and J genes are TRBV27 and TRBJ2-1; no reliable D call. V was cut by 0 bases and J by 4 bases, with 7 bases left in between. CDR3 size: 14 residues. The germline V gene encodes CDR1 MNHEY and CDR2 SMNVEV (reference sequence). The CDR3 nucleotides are TGTGCCAGCAGTTTATCAGACGCTTACAATGAGCAGTTCTTC. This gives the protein CASSLSDAYNEQFF.

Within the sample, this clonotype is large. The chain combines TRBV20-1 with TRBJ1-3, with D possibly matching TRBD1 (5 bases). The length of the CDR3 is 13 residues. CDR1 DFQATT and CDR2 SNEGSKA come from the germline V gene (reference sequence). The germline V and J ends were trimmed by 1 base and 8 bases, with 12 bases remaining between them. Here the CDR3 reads CSARGRRAYTIYF. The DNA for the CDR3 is TGCAGTGCTAGAGGGCGCAGGGCGTACACCATATATTTT.

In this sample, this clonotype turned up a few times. The CDR3 nucleotides are TGTGCCAGCTCACAATTTCCGACGTACCAGGGTATGAACACTGAAGCTTTCTTT. Translating it yields CASSQFPTYQGMNTEAFF. This chain joins TRBV18 and TRBJ1-1; TRBD1 is a possible D gene (5 bases). V lost 4 bases and J lost 0, with 21 bases in between. CDR1 is KGHSH and CDR2 is LQKENI in the germline V gene. CDR3 length: 18 amino acids.

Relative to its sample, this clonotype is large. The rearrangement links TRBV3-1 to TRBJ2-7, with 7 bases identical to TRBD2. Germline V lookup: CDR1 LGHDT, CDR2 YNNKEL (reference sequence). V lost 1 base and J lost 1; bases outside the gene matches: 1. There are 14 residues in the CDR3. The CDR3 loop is CASSQGAGSYEQYF. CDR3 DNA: TGTGCCAGCAGCCAAGGAGCGGGGTCCTACGAGCAGTACTTC.

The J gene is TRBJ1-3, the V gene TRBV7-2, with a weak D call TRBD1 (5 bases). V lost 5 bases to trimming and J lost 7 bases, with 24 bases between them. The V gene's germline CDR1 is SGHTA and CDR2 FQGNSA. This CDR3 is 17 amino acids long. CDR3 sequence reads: CASSPGPGRGEGNTIYF. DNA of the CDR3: TGTGCCAGCAGCCCTGGTCCGGGTCGGGGTGAGGGGAACACCATATATTTT.

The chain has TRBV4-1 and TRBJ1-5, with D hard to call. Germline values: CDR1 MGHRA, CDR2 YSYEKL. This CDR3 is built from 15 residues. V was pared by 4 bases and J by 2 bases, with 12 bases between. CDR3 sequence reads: CASSRTGGGNQPQHF. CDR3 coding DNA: TGCGCCAGCAGCCGTACTGGTGGTGGCAATCAGCCCCAGCATTTT.

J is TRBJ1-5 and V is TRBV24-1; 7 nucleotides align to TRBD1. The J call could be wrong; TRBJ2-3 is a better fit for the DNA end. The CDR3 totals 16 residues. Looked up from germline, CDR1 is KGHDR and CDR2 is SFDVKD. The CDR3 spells CATSDPNGARGQPQYF. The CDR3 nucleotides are TGTGCCACCAGTGATCCAAATGGGGCCCGGGGACAGCCCCAGTATTTT.

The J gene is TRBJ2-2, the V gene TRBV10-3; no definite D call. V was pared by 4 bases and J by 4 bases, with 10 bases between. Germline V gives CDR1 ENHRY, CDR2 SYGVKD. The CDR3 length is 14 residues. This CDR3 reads CAISVASLTGELFF. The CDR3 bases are TGTGCCATCAGTGTAGCCAGTCTCACCGGGGAGCTGTTTTTT.

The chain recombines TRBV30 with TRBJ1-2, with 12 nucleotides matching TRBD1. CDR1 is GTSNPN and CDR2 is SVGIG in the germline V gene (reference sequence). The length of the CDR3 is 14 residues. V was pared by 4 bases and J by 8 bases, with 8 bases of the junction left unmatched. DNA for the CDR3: TGTGCCTGGACCCCGGGACAGGGGGCGGGAGGCTACACCTTC. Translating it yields CAWTPGQGAGGYTF.

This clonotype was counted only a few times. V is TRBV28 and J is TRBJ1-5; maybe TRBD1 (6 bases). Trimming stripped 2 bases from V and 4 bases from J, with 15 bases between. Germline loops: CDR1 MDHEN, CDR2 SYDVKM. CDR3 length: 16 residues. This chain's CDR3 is CASSLRGGTPNQPQHF. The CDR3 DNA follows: TGTGCCAGCAGTTTAAGAGGCGGGACACCAAATCAGCCCCAGCATTTT.

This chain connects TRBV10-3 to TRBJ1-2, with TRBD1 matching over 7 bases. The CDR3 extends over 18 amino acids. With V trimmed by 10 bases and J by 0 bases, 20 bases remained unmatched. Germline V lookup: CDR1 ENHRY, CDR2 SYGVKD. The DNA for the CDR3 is TGTGCCACCACCAGGGGGTCCTCTCAGTACGGTCCTAACTATGGCTACACCTTC. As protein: CATTRGSSQYGPNYGYTF.

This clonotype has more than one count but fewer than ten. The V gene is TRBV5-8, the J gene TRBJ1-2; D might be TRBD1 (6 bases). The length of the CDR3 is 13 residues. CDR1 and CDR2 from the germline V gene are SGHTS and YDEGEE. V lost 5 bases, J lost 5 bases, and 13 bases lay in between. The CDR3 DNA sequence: TGTGCCAGCAGGGCACAGGGAGGGTATGGCTACACCTTC. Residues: CASRAQGGYGYTF. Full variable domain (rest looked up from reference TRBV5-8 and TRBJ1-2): EAGVTQSPTHLIKTRGQQATLRCSPISGHTSVYWYQQALGLGLQFLLWYDEGEERNRGNFPPRFSGRQFPNYSSELNVNALELEDSALYLCASRAQGGYGYTFGSGTRLTVV.

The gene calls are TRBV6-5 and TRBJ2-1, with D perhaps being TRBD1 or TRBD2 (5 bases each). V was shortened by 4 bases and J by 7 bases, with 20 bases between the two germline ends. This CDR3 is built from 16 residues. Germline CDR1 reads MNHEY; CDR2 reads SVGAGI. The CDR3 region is CASSSATTQDKNEQFF. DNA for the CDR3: TGTGCCAGCAGTTCCGCGACTACTCAGGACAAGAATGAGCAGTTCTTC.

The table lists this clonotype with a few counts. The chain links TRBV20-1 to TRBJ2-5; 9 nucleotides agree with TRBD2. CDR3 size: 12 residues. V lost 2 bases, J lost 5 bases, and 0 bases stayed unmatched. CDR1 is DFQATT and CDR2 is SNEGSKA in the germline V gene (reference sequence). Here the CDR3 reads CSARLAGETQYF. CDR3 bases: TGCAGTGCTAGACTAGCGGGGGAGACCCAGTACTTC.

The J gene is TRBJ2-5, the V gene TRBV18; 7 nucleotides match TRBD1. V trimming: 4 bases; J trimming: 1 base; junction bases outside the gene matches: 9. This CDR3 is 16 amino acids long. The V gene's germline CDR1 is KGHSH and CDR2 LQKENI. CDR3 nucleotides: TGTGCCAGCTCACTTAAACAGGGGATGGGCCAAGAGACCCAGTACTTC. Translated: CASSLKQGMGQETQYF.

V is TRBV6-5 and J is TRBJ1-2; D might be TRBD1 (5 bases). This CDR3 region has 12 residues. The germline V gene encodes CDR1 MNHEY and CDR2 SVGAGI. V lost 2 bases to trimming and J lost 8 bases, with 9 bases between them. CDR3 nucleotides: TGTGCCAGCAGTTACGGGGGAAGGGGCTACACCTTC. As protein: CASSYGGRGYTF.

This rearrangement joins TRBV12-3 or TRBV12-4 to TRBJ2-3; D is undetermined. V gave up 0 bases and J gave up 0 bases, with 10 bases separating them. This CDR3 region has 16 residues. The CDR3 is CASSLARRLSTDTQYF. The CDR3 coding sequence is TGTGCCAGCAGTTTAGCACGGCGACTGAGCACAGATACGCAGTATTTT.

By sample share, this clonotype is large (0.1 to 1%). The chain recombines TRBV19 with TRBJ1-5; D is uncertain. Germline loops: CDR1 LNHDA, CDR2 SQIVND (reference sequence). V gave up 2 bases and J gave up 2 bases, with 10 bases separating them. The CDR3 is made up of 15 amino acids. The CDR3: CASSIMEGGNQPQHF. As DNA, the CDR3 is TGTGCCAGTAGTATAATGGAGGGAGGCAATCAGCCCCAGCATTTT.

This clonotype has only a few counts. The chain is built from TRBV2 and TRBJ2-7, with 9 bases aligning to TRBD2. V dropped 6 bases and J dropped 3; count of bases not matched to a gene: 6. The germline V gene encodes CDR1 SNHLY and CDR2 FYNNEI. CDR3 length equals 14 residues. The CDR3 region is CASRVRLAVYEQYF. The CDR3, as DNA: TGTGCCAGCAGGGTGCGACTAGCGGTCTACGAGCAGTACTTC.